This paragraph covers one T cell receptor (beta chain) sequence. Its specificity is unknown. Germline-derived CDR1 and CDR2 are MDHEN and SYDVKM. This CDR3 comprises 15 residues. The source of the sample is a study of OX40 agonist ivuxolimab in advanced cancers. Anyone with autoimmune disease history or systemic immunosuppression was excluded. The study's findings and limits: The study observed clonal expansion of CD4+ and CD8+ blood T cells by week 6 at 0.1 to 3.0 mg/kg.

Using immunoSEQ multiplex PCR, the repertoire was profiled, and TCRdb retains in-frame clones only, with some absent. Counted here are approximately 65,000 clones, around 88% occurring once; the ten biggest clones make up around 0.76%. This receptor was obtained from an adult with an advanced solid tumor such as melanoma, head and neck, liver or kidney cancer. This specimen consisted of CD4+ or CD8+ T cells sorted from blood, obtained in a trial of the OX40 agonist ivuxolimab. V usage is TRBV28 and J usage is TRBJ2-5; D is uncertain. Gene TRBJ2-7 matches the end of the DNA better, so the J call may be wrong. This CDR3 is CASSFPRGVVYEQYF. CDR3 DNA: TGTGCCAGCAGCTTCCCCCGTGGCGTCGTCTACGAGCAGTACTTC.